These 18 T cell receptor beta chains originate from one sample sequenced in a study of blood T cell repertoires in COVID-19. Data came from immunoSEQ multiplex PCR; TCRdb stores just in-frame clones and leaves some out. Of more than 250,000 clones in the sample, 80% to 90% were seen once. Sequencing was carried out using peripheral blood. The receptors shown here come from a man aged 45-65 years with active or convalescent COVID-19.

V is TRBV2 and J is TRBJ1-5; D is undetermined. This CDR3 is built from 15 residues. Germline V gives CDR1 SNHLY, CDR2 FYNNEI. The ends were cut back, 3 bases at V and 5 bases at J, with 14 bases in the middle. Written as DNA, the CDR3 is TGTGCCAGCAGTGAGAATAACAGCCCGTATCAGCCCCAGCATTTT. Translation gives CASSENNSPYQPQHF.

The rearrangement links TRBV5-1 to TRBJ1-6; tentative D call: TRBD1 (6 bases). Trimming took off 3 bases at V and 9 bases at J, with 13 bases between the two ends. This CDR3 spans 14 amino acids. CDR1 and CDR2 (germline): SGHRS, YFSETQ. Written as DNA, the CDR3 is TGCGCCAGCAGCTGGGACAACGGGCGTTCACCCCTCCACTTT. Protein product: CASSWDNGRSPLHF.

The V call is TRBV18, the J call TRBJ2-2; 8 bases line up with TRBD2. The CDR3 is made up of 15 amino acids. Germline V CDR1 and CDR2: KGHSH, LQKENI. Germline trimming cut 2 bases from V and 5 bases from J; bases unmatched to any gene: 4. The CDR3 reads CASSPIREGTGELFF. CDR3 in DNA: TGTGCCAGCTCACCAATCCGGGAGGGGACCGGGGAGCTGTTTTTT.

V gene TRBV5-1 combines with J gene TRBJ2-5; D may be TRBD2 (5 bases). The CDR3 is 13 residues long. V shed 2 bases and J shed 3 bases, with 8 bases lying between them. Germline CDR1 SGHRS, CDR2 YFSETQ. The CDR3 spells CASSFLAEETQYF. The CDR3 bases are TGCGCCAGCAGCTTCCTAGCTGAAGAGACCCAGTACTTC.

V is TRBV7-3 and J is TRBJ2-1; 7 bases are shared with TRBD2. The CDR3 length is 16 residues. CDR1 and CDR2 from the germline V gene are SGHTA and FQGTGA. V gave up 1 base and J gave up 5 bases; unmatched junction bases: 8. The CDR3 spells CASSLISTSDHNEQFF. DNA for the CDR3: TGTGCCAGCAGCTTAATTTCTACTAGCGATCACAATGAGCAGTTCTTC.

V usage is TRBV1 and J usage is TRBJ2-1; the DNA was not compared with TRBD2, the D call given in the table. TRBV1 is a recognized pseudogene. There are 16 residues in the CDR3. CDR3 nucleotide sequence: TGCACCAGCAGCCAAGAACCCCCTAGCCGAAACAATGAGCAGTTCTTC. Its translation: CTSSQEPPSRNNEQFF.

The rearrangement links TRBV5-4 to TRBJ1-1; possible D gene TRBD1, 5 bases. V shed 4 bases and J shed 11 bases, with 21 bases lying between them. This CDR3 is 14 amino acids long. Germline V CDR1 and CDR2: SGHNT, YYREEE (reference sequence). The CDR3: CASSKKTERAGAFF. DNA for the CDR3: TGTGCCAGCAGCAAGAAGACAGAGCGGGCGGGCGCTTTCTTT.

The rearrangement links TRBV2 to TRBJ1-1; TRBD1 is a possible D gene (5 bases). Germline V gene sequence: CDR1 SNHLY, CDR2 FYNNEI. CDR3 size: 13 residues. The V and J ends lost 10 bases and 0 bases respectively, with 12 bases between them. Here the CDR3 DNA reads TGTGCCACCTCGCAGGGTGTGAACACTGAAGCTTTCTTT. This sequence encodes CATSQGVNTEAFF.

V usage is TRBV6-6 and J usage is TRBJ2-5; 9 nucleotides match TRBD1. This CDR3 has 15 amino acids. Trimming at V came to 5 bases and at J to 5 bases, leaving 9 bases not matched to a gene. Germline V gives CDR1 MNHNY, CDR2 SVGAGI (reference sequence). CDR3 coding DNA: TGTGCCAGCAGTCCCCGGGACAGGGATAAGGAGACCCAGTACTTC. This codes for CASSPRDRDKETQYF.

A word on this clone: Other DNA sequences in the same sample also yield this CDR3. The genes are TRBV12-3 or TRBV12-4 and TRBJ2-1; tentative D call: TRBD2 (5 bases). This CDR3 spans 12 amino acids. V shed 6 bases and J shed 6 bases, with 9 bases lying between them. The CDR3 DNA sequence: TGTGCCAGCAGCCTGAGCGGCAATGAGCAGTTCTTC. It encodes CASSLSGNEQFF.

The chain employs TRBV28 and TRBJ1-5; D possibly corresponds to TRBD1 (6 bases). Between the trimmed V and J ends, which lost 5 bases and 9 bases, there was a span of 17 bases. The CDR3 has 14 residues. Germline V gene sequence: CDR1 MDHEN, CDR2 SYDVKM. For the CDR3, the DNA is TGTGCCAGCAGTCCACAGGGATTCGATCGGCCCCAGCATTTT. It specifies CASSPQGFDRPQHF. Combining the CDR3 with reference TRBV28 and TRBJ1-5 gives the whole variable domain DVKVTQSSRYLVKRTGEKVFLECVQDMDHENMFWYRQDPGLGLRLIYFSYDVKMKEKGDIPEGYSVSREKKERFSLILESASTNQTSMYLCASSPQGFDRPQHFGDGTRLSIL.

The rearrangement uses TRBV6-4 and TRBJ1-1; 9 bases line up with TRBD1. Germline V lookup: CDR1 MRHNA, CDR2 SNTAGT. J lost 11 bases, V lost 6 bases, and 16 bases had no gene match. The CDR3 extends over 15 amino acids. DNA of the CDR3: TGTGCCAGCAGGCCCGGGACAGGGAGTAGAAGCGACGCTTTCTTT. Translating gives CASRPGTGSRSDAFF.

The chain combines TRBV19 with TRBJ1-6; 12 bases match TRBD1. The germline CDR1 and CDR2 sequences are LNHDA and SQIVND (reference sequence). The V and J ends lost 8 bases and 7 bases, in that order; junction bases with no gene match: 3. This CDR3 has 14 amino acids. The DNA for the CDR3 is TGTGCCAGTCGGGGACAGGGGGCGAATTCACCCCTCCACTTT. Encoded protein: CASRGQGANSPLHF.

This clone is a singleton in its sample. The chain uses TRBV7-2 and TRBJ2-2; 10 bases align to TRBD2. The CDR3 has 14 amino acids. The J segment lost 4 bases and the V segment lost 4 bases, leaving 0 bases of the junction unmatched. Germline V CDR1 and CDR2: SGHTA, FQGNSA. The CDR3 coding sequence is TGTGCCAGCAGCTGGACTAGCGGCACCGGGGAGCTGTTTTTT. Its protein is CASSWTSGTGELFF.

The V call is TRBV28, the J call TRBJ1-2, with D tentatively TRBD1 (6 bases). V was clipped by 10 bases and J by 6 bases, with 15 bases between them. There are 12 residues in the CDR3. The germline V gene has CDR1 MDHEN and CDR2 SYDVKM. DNA of the CDR3: TGTGCCATCAACAGGGAAAGGCATGGCTACACCTTC. It specifies CAINRERHGYTF.

The gene calls are TRBV28 and TRBJ2-7; 7 nucleotides align to TRBD2. V lost 4 bases to trimming and J lost 0 bases; unmatched junction nucleotides: 15. The germline gives CDR1 MDHEN, CDR2 SYDVKM. The CDR3 consists of 18 residues. The CDR3, as DNA: TGTGCCAGCAGTTCCCCTATTTCTAGCGGAACCAGCTCCTACGAGCAGTACTTC. It codes for CASSSPISSGTSSYEQYF.

The chain recombines TRBV7-2 with TRBJ2-5, with 11 nucleotides matching TRBD1. With 1 base clipped from V and 4 bases from J, the junction kept 5 bases outside the gene matches. CDR3 length: 16 amino acids. CDR1 and CDR2 (germline): SGHTA, FQGNSA. CDR3: CASSLGAGTGGETQYF. CDR3 sequence (DNA): TGTGCCAGCAGCTTAGGAGCCGGGACAGGGGGAGAGACCCAGTACTTC.

V gene TRBV7-8 combines with J gene TRBJ1-5; D might be TRBD1 (6 bases). V lost 1 base to trimming and J lost 5 bases, with 15 bases between them. Germline V gene data show CDR1 as SGHVS and CDR2 as FQNEAQ. The CDR3 covers 16 residues. CDR3 sequence (DNA): TGTGCCAGCAGCTTAGTTTCAGGGGATTTTGATCAGCCCCAGCATTTT. It is translated as CASSLVSGDFDQPQHF.